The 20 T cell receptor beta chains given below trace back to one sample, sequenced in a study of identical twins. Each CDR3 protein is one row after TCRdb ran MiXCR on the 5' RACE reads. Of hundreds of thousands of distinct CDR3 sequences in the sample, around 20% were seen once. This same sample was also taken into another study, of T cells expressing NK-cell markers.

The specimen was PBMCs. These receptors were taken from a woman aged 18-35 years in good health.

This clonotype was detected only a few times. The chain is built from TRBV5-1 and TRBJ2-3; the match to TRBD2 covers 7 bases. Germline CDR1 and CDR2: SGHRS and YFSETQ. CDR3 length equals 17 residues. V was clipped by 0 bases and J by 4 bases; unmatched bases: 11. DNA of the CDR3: TGCGCCAGCAGCTTGGCCAGGGAGGGGAGGATCGCAGATACGCAGTATTTT. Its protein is CASSLAREGRIADTQYF.

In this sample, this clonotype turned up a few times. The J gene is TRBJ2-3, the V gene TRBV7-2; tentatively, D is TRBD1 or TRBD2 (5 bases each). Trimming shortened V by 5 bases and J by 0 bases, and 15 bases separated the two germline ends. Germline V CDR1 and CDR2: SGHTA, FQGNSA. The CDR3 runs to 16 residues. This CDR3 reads CASSRQWDLSTDTQYF. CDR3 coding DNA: TGTGCCAGCAGCAGACAATGGGACCTGAGCACAGATACGCAGTATTTT. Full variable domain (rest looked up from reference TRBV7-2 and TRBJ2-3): GAGVSQSPSNKVTEKGKDVELRCDPISGHTALYWYRQSLGQGLEFLIYFQGNSAPDKSGLPSDRFSAERTGGSVSTLTIQRTQQEDSAVYLCASSRQWDLSTDTQYFGPGTRLTVL.

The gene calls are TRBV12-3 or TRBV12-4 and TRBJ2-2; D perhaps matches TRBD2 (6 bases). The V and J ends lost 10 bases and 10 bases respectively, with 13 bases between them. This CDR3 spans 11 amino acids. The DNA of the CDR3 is TGTGCCAATGGGGCGGGGACGGAGCTGTTTTTT. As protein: CANGAGTELFF.

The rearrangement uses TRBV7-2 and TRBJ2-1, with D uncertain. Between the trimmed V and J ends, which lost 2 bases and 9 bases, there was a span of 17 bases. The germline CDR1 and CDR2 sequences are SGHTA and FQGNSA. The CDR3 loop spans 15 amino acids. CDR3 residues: CASSLSRPPQSEQFF. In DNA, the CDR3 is TGTGCCAGCAGCTTAAGCAGGCCCCCTCAGAGTGAGCAGTTCTTC. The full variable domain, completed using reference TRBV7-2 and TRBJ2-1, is GAGVSQSPSNKVTEKGKDVELRCDPISGHTALYWYRQSLGQGLEFLIYFQGNSAPDKSGLPSDRFSAERTGGSVSTLTIQRTQQEDSAVYLCASSLSRPPQSEQFFGPGTRLTVL.

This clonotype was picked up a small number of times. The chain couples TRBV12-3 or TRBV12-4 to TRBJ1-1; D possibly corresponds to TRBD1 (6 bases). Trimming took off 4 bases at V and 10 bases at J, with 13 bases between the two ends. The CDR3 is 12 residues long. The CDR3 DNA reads TGTGCCAGCAGTTCAGGGGCCCTCGGAGCTTTCTTT. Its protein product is CASSSGALGAFF.

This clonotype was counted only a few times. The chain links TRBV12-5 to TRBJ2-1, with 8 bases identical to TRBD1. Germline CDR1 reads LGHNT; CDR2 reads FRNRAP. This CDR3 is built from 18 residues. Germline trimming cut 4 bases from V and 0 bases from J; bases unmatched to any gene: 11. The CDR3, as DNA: TGTGCTAGTGGTTCCCGCCCTAAGGACAGGGCCTCCTACAATGAGCAGTTCTTC. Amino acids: CASGSRPKDRASYNEQFF.

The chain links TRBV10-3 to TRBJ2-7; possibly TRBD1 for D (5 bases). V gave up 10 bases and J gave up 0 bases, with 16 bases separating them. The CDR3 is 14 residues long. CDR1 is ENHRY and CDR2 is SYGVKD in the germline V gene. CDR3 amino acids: CATKPQTVSYEQYF. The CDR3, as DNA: TGTGCCACCAAACCTCAGACAGTCTCCTACGAGCAGTACTTC.

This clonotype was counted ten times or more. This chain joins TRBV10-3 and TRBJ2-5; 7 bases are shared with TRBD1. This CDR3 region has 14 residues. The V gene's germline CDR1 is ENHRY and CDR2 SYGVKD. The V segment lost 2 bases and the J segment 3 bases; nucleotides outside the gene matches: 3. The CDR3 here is CAISEETGKETQYF. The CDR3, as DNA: TGTGCCATCAGTGAGGAGACAGGGAAAGAGACCCAGTACTTC.

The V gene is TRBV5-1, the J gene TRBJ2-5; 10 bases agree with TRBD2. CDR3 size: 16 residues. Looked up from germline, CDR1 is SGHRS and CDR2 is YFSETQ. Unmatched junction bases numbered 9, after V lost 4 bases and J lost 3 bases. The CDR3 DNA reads TGCGCCAGCAGCGCACTACTAGCGGGGATAGAAGAGACCCAGTACTTC. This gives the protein CASSALLAGIEETQYF.

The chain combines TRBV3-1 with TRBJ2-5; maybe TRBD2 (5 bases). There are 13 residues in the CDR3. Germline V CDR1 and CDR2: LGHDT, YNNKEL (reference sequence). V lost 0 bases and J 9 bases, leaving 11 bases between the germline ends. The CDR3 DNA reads TGTGCCAGCAGCCAAGATTGGGCGGGTGCCCAGTACTTC. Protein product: CASSQDWAGAQYF.

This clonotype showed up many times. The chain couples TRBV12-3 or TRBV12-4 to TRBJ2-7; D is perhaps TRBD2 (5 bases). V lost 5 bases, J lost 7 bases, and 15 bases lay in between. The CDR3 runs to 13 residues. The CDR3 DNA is TGTGCCAGCAGTCCCGGACTCGCGTGGGAGCAGTACTTC. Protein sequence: CASSPGLAWEQYF.

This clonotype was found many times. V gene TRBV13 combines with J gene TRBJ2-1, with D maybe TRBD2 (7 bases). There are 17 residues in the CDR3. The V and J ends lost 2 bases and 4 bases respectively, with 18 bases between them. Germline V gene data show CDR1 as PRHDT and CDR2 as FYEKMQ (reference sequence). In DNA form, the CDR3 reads TGTGCCAGCAGCTTACCGTTGTCTAGGGGGGGATACAATGAGCAGTTCTTC. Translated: CASSLPLSRGGYNEQFF.

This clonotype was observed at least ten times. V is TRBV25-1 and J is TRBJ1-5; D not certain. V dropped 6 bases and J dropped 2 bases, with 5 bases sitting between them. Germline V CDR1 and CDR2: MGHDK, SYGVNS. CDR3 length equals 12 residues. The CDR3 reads CASRMGNQPQHF. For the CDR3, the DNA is TGTGCCAGCAGGATGGGCAATCAGCCCCAGCATTTT.

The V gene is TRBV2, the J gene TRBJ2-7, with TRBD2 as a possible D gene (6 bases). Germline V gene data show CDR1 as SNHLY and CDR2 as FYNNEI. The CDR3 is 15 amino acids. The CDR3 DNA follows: TGTGCTATCCAATCGGGTGTCGGGAGCACCTACGAGCAGTACTTC. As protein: CAIQSGVGSTYEQYF.

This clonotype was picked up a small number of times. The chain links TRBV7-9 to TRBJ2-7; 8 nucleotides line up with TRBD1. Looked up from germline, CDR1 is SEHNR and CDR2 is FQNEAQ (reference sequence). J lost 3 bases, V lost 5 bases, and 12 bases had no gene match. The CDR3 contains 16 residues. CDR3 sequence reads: CASSPKTGDRSYEQYF. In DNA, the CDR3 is TGTGCCAGCAGCCCTAAGACAGGGGACAGGAGCTACGAGCAGTACTTC. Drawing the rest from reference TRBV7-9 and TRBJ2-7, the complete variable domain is DTGVSQNPRHKITKRGQNVTFRCDPISEHNRLYWYRQTLGQGPEFLTYFQNEAQLEKSRLLSDRFSAERPKGSFSTLEIQRTEQGDSAMYLCASSPKTGDRSYEQYFGPGTRLTVT.

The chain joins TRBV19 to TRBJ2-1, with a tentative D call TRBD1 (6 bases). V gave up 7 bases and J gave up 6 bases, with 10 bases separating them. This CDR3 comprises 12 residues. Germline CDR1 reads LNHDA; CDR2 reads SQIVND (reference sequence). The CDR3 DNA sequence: TGTGCCAGTAATAGGGGGATCAATGAGCAGTTCTTC. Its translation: CASNRGINEQFF.

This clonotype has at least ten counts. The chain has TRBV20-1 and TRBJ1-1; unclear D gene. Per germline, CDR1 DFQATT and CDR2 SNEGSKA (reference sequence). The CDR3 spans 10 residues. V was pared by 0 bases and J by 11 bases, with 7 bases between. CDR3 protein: CSAREGGAFF. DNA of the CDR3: TGCAGTGCTAGAGAGGGAGGGGCTTTCTTT.

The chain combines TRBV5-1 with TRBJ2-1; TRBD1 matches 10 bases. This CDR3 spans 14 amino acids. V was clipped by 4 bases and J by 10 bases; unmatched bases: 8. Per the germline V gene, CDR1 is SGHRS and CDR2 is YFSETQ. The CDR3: CASSPGQGFKEQFF. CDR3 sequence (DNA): TGCGCCAGCAGCCCGGGACAGGGGTTTAAAGAGCAGTTCTTC.

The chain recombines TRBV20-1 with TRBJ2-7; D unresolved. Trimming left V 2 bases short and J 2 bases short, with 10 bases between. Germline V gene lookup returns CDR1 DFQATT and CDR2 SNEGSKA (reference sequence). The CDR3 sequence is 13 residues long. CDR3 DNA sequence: TGCAGTGCTAGAAGGCAGGCCCCCTACGAGCAGTACTTC. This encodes CSARRQAPYEQYF.

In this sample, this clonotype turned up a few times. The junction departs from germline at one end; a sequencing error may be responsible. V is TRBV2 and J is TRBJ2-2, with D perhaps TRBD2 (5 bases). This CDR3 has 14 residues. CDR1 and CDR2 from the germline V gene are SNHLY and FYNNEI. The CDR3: CASRALGLAGPPVF. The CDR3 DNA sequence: TGTGCCAGCAGAGCCCTCGGGCTAGCAGGACCGCCGGTTTTT. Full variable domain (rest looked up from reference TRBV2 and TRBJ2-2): EPEVTQTPSHQVTQMGQEVILRCVPISNHLYFYWYRQILGQKVEFLVSFYNNEISEKSEIFDDQFSVERPDGSNFTLKIRSTKLEDSAMYFCASRALGLAGPPVFGEGSRLTVL.